Below are 28 T cell receptor beta chains sequenced from a single sample in a study of Graves' ophthalmopathy and Graves' hyperthyroidism. RNA transcripts served as template for amplifying TCR beta CDR3 sequences. Scientists carried out first-round RT-PCR using HTBI primers and then a second-round multiplex PCR. TCRdb re-called the multiplex PCR reads through MiXCR, storing one row per CDR3 protein. The table lists about 740,000 distinct CDR3 sequences, 40% of them singletons. The sample taken for sequencing was peripheral blood. These receptor sequences come from an adult man with Graves' ophthalmopathy.

Note on this clonotype: The junction differs from germline at one of its ends, possibly a read error. This CDR3 reads CASSQDSHRGSYSYEQYF. The CDR3 DNA reads as TGTGCCAGCAGCCAAGATTCCCACAGGGGCTCCTACTCCTACGAGCAGTACTTC. The chain carries TRBV10-2 and TRBJ2-7; 7 bases match TRBD1. The CDR3 covers 18 residues. CDR1 WSHSY and CDR2 SAAADI come from the germline V gene.

Regarding this clonotype: This sequence may be a read error, since a much larger clone differs from it by one base. No conserved phenylalanine or tryptophan is present at the end of the CDR3, so a read error is the likely explanation. V usage is TRBV20-1 and J usage is TRBJ1-6; TRBD1 might be the D (6 bases). The CDR3 is made up of 13 amino acids. CDR1 DFQATT and CDR2 SNEGSKA come from the germline V gene (reference sequence). V lost 5 bases and J 10 bases, leaving 15 bases between the germline ends. The CDR3 bases are TGCAGTGCTCAACAGGGATCGGGGTCACCCCTCCACCTT. It specifies CSAQQGSGSPLHL.

The chain links TRBV7-9 to TRBJ2-7; D call uncertain. The CDR3 length is 12 residues. The V gene lost 3 bases and the J gene lost 5 bases, with 8 bases spanning the gap. Germline values: CDR1 SEHNR, CDR2 FQNEAQ (reference sequence). CDR3 nucleotides: TGTGCCAGCAGCTTGTGGCGAGACGAGCAGTACTTC. This codes for CASSLWRDEQYF.

This sequence joins TRBV10-3 and TRBJ2-7, with 7 bases identical to TRBD1. The CDR3 loop spans 12 amino acids. Unmatched junction bases numbered 7, after V lost 10 bases and J lost 4 bases. Germline V CDR1 and CDR2: ENHRY, SYGVKD. CDR3 loop: CASRLQGYEQYF. CDR3 nucleotides: TGTGCCAGCAGGCTACAGGGGTACGAGCAGTACTTC.

This clonotype has only one observation. CDR3 sequence reads: CATSTEMRPRGGDTQYF. CDR3 DNA sequence: TGTGCCACCAGCACAGAGATGAGGCCTAGAGGGGGAGATACGCAGTATTTT. The chain carries TRBV15 and TRBJ2-3; D may be TRBD1 (6 bases). V was shortened by 4 bases and J by 5 bases, with 22 bases between the two germline ends. The germline CDR1 and CDR2 sequences are LNHNV and YYDKDF (reference sequence). The CDR3 is 17 amino acids. Supplemented by reference TRBV15 and TRBJ2-3, the full variable domain reads DAMVIQNPRYQVTQFGKPVTLSCSQTLNHNVMYWYQQKSSQAPKLLFHYYDKDFNNEADTPDNFQSRRPNTSFCFLDIRSPGLGDTAMYLCATSTEMRPRGGDTQYFGPGTRLTVL.

The rearrangement links TRBV15 to TRBJ1-6, with 8 bases matching TRBD1. The germline V gene has CDR1 LNHNV and CDR2 YYDKDF (reference sequence). The V segment lost 10 bases and the J segment 7 bases; nucleotides outside the gene matches: 12. There are 15 residues in the CDR3. The CDR3 bases are TGTGCCAGCACTATCGACTACAGGGGGAATTCACCCCTCCACTTT. Its translation: CASTIDYRGNSPLHF.

This clonotype was picked up a small number of times. The chain uses TRBV10-3 and TRBJ1-1, with TRBD1 as a possible D gene (5 bases). V lost 10 bases and J lost 4, with 19 bases in between. The CDR3 runs 14 residues. Looked up from germline, CDR1 is ENHRY and CDR2 is SYGVKD. Written as DNA, the CDR3 is TGTGCCAGCAGAGCTTCCAGGGTAGGCACTGAAGCTTTCTTT. It encodes CASRASRVGTEAFF.

This clonotype has more than one count but fewer than ten. The chain is built from TRBV7-9 and TRBJ2-5; D gene unclear. Looked up from germline, CDR1 is SEHNR and CDR2 is FQNEAQ (reference sequence). Trimming removed 5 bases at V and 2 bases at J, with 12 bases between. The CDR3 consists of 14 residues. The DNA of the CDR3 is TGTGCCAGCAGCCCCCCAGTTGGGCAAGAGACCCAGTACTTC. This sequence encodes CASSPPVGQETQYF.

This clonotype was recorded a few times. This chain links TRBV20-1 with TRBJ1-2; D gene uncertain. Trimming took 3 bases from V and 1 from J, leaving 6 bases between them. This CDR3 has 12 amino acids. Germline V CDR1 and CDR2: DFQATT, SNEGSKA (reference sequence). CDR3 nucleotide sequence: TGCAGTGCTAGTACGGTTAACTATGGCTACACCTTC. It specifies CSASTVNYGYTF.

V and J are TRBV20-1 and TRBJ1-6; D perhaps matches TRBD1 (5 bases). The CDR3 is 14 amino acids. Germline assignment: CDR1 DFQATT and CDR2 SNEGSKA (reference sequence). V lost 3 bases and J 5 bases, leaving 11 bases between the germline ends. This CDR3 reads CSASAGRDNSPLHF. Here the CDR3 DNA reads TGCAGTGCTAGCGCAGGGCGGGATAATTCACCCCTCCACTTT.

This clonotype was observed many times. The chain uses TRBV7-2 and TRBJ1-1, with unresolved D. Germline CDR1 reads SGHTA; CDR2 reads FQGNSA. V was pared by 1 base and J by 4 bases, with 10 bases between. This CDR3 is 14 amino acids long. The CDR3 sequence: CASSLVFDGTEAFF. The CDR3 coding sequence is TGTGCCAGCAGCTTAGTCTTCGATGGCACTGAAGCTTTCTTT.

This clonotype was counted only a few times. The chain uses TRBV25-1 and TRBJ1-4, with D possibly matching TRBD1 (6 bases). V gave up 4 bases and J gave up 6 bases, with 15 bases separating them. Germline-derived CDR1 and CDR2 are MGHDK and SYGVNS. The CDR3 is 15 amino acids. The CDR3 sequence: CASSAGGHSYEKLFF. DNA of the CDR3: TGTGCCAGCAGTGCGGGGGGGCACTCGTATGAAAAACTGTTTTTT.

The chain joins TRBV6-5 to TRBJ2-6; 8 nucleotides match TRBD1. V gave up 10 bases and J gave up 0 bases; unmatched junction bases: 5. The germline V gene encodes CDR1 MNHEY and CDR2 SVGAGI. The CDR3 is 15 residues long. The CDR3 here is CAITGTGSGANVLTF. DNA of the CDR3: TGTGCCATCACCGGGACAGGCTCTGGGGCCAACGTCCTGACTTTC.

Note on this clonotype: This could be a read error, since a much larger clone is one nucleotide away. The rearrangement links TRBV10-3 to TRBJ1-4, with 7 bases matching TRBD1. The CDR3 sequence is 15 residues long. Per the germline V gene, CDR1 is ENHRY and CDR2 is SYGVKD. For the CDR3, the DNA is TGTGCCAGCAGTGAAACCCGGGACAGTAGAGAAAAACTGTTTTTT. Its protein is CASSETRDSREKLFF.

V and J are TRBV7-2 and TRBJ1-2; 7 nucleotides line up with TRBD1. With V trimmed by 7 bases and J by 8 bases, 16 bases remained unmatched. Germline V gives CDR1 SGHTA, CDR2 FQGNSA. This CDR3 spans 15 amino acids. CDR3 amino acids: CASTLYDRVYAGYTF. The CDR3 region has the DNA TGTGCCAGCACCCTATACGACAGGGTATATGCGGGCTACACCTTC.

The chain links TRBV19 to TRBJ1-2; no firm D call. Germline lookup yields CDR1 LNHDA and CDR2 SQIVND (reference sequence). V lost 9 bases, J lost 3 bases, and 17 bases lay in between. The CDR3 totals 14 residues. CDR3 bases: TGTGCCAGCTCACCGAACGAAGCGTACTATGGCTACACCTTC. Its protein product is CASSPNEAYYGYTF.

This clonotype was counted ten times or more. The rearrangement uses TRBV15 and TRBJ1-2; perhaps TRBD1 as D (5 bases). Germline V gene sequence: CDR1 LNHNV, CDR2 YYDKDF (reference sequence). The V and J ends lost 3 bases and 4 bases respectively, with 6 bases between them. The CDR3 is 12 amino acids. CDR3 protein: CATSRTAYGYTF. The DNA of the CDR3 is TGTGCCACCAGCAGGACAGCCTATGGCTACACCTTC.

This chain uses TRBV29-1 with TRBJ1-1, with D unclear. CDR3 length: 14 residues. V lost 8 bases and J 0 bases, leaving 16 bases between the germline ends. The germline CDR1 and CDR2 sequences are SQVTM and ANQGSEA. The CDR3 region is CSQDALEMNTEAFF. In DNA, the CDR3 is TGCAGCCAAGATGCTCTGGAGATGAACACTGAAGCTTTCTTT.

This clonotype was picked up a small number of times. This rearrangement joins TRBV7-2 to TRBJ2-6; 12 nucleotides align to TRBD1. CDR3 length: 20 residues. Germline V gives CDR1 SGHTA, CDR2 FQGNSA. V shed 6 bases, J shed 0 bases, and the junction held 12 bases outside the gene matches. The CDR3 region is CASSEGQGARRFSGANVLTF. The CDR3 DNA is TGTGCCAGCAGTGAGGGACAGGGGGCGCGGCGATTCTCTGGGGCCAACGTCCTGACTTTC.

About this clonotype: The conserved phenylalanine or tryptophan is not found at the CDR3 terminus, so this likely reflects a read error. This chain uses TRBV9 with TRBJ1-6, with D perhaps matching TRBD1 (6 bases). Trimming shortened V by 6 bases and J by 7 bases, and 11 bases separated the two germline ends. CDR3 length equals 13 residues. Germline V CDR1 and CDR2: SGDLS, YYNGEE. This chain's CDR3 is CASTGGANSPLHY. For the CDR3, the DNA is TGTGCCAGCACCGGGGGGGCAAATTCACCCCTCCACTAT.

V usage is TRBV20-1 and J usage is TRBJ2-5; D is uncertain. This CDR3 is 16 amino acids long. Deletions cut 1 base from V and 4 bases from J, with 19 bases between. Germline-derived CDR1 and CDR2 are DFQATT and SNEGSKA (reference sequence). The CDR3 DNA reads as TGCAGTGCTAGAGTTAAGGGCGGCTTTGAGCGAGAGACCCAGTACTTC. Its protein product is CSARVKGGFERETQYF.

The sample holds a few counts of this clonotype. This CDR3 is CASGRQVNTEAFF. CDR3 DNA sequence: TGTGCCAGCGGGAGACAGGTGAACACTGAAGCTTTCTTT. The chain recombines TRBV6-5 with TRBJ1-1, with D possibly being TRBD1 (6 bases). Deletions cut 8 bases from V and 0 bases from J, with 10 bases between. There are 13 residues in the CDR3. CDR1 is MNHEY and CDR2 is SVGAGI in the germline V gene.

The V call is TRBV15, the J call TRBJ1-1, with D maybe TRBD1 (5 bases). CDR1 is LNHNV and CDR2 is YYDKDF in the germline V gene (reference sequence). Trimming stripped 1 base from V and 4 bases from J, with 10 bases between. CDR3 length: 14 residues. CDR3 DNA: TGTGCCACCAGCAGAGGGGGGGTTGGCACTGAAGCTTTCTTT. Protein: CATSRGGVGTEAFF.

With respect to this clonotype: This could be a read error, since a much larger clone is one nucleotide away. In nucleotides, the CDR3 is TGTGCCAGCAGCGATGGGCTAAGGGCCGTCGAGCTGTACTTC. This encodes CASSDGLRAVELYF. The rearrangement links TRBV7-3 to TRBJ2-7; D is ambiguous. Germline V gene sequence: CDR1 SGHTA, CDR2 FQGTGA. CDR3 size: 14 residues. The full variable domain, in which reference TRBV7-3 and TRBJ2-7 provide the parts outside the CDR3, is GAGVSQTPSNKVTEKGKYVELRCDPISGHTALYWYRQSLGQGPEFLIYFQGTGAADDSGLPNDRFFAVRPEGSVSTLKIQRTERGDSAVYLCASSDGLRAVELYFGPGTRLTVT.

The rearrangement links TRBV7-9 to TRBJ2-7; tentatively, D is TRBD1 (6 bases). The CDR3 length is 15 residues. Between the trimmed V and J ends, which lost 5 bases and 7 bases, there was a span of 21 bases. Germline assignment: CDR1 SEHNR and CDR2 FQNEAQ (reference sequence). CDR3 DNA: TGTGCCAGCAGCCTCCGGGACATCGGGGCGTCTGAGCAGTACTTC. Its translation: CASSLRDIGASEQYF.

This clonotype was observed many times. V is TRBV5-1 and J is TRBJ1-5; D unresolved. The CDR3 extends over 14 amino acids. Germline V gene lookup returns CDR1 SGHRS and CDR2 YFSETQ. The V end was cut by 0 bases, the J end by 3 bases, with 7 bases between. This CDR3 is CASSLVPDNQPQHF. DNA for the CDR3: TGCGCCAGCAGCTTGGTGCCGGACAATCAGCCCCAGCATTTT. Together with reference TRBV5-1 and TRBJ1-5, the CDR3 gives the full variable domain: KAGVTQTPRYLIKTRGQQVTLSCSPISGHRSVSWYQQTPGQGLQFLFEYFSETQRNKGNFPGRFSGRQFSNSRSEMNVSTLELGDSALYLCASSLVPDNQPQHFGDGTRLSIL.

This clonotype was detected once. This rearrangement joins TRBV29-1 to TRBJ1-3, with D possibly TRBD1 on 5 matching bases. V was cut by 7 bases and J by 2 bases, with 12 bases left in between. This CDR3 has 13 residues. CDR1 and CDR2 (germline): SQVTM, ANQGSEA. For the CDR3, the DNA is TGCAGCGCTGGGGGAGACACTGGAAACACCATATATTTT. This translates into CSAGGDTGNTIYF.

The J gene is TRBJ2-2, the V gene TRBV20-1, with D possibly being TRBD2 (6 bases). The CDR3 spans 17 residues. Germline V gene sequence: CDR1 DFQATT, CDR2 SNEGSKA (reference sequence). V lost 0 bases and J lost 7, with 21 bases in between. The CDR3 sequence is CSARDPRWEVGGGELFF. Written as DNA, the CDR3 is TGCAGTGCTAGAGATCCCCGCTGGGAGGTGGGAGGCGGGGAGCTGTTTTTT.